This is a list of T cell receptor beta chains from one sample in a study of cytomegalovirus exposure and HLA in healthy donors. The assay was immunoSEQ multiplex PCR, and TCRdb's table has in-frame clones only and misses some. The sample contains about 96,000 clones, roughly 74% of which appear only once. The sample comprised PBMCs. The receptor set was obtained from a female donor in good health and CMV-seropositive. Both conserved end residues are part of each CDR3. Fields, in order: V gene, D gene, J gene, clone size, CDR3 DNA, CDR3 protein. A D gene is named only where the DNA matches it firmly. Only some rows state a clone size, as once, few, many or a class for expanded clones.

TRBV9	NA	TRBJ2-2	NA	TGTGCCAGCAGCGCCACTTGGGGACTCAACACCGGGGAGCTGTTTTTT	CASSATWGLNTGELFF
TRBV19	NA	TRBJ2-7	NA	TGTGCCAGTAGTCATGGGACACCTCCGGAGCAGTACTTC	CASSHGTPPEQYF
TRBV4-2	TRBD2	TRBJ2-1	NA	TGTGCCAGCAGCCAAGTTCTAGCGGGAGACCCGTCCTACAATGAGCAGTTCTTC	CASSQVLAGDPSYNEQFF
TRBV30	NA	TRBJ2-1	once	TGTGCCTGGAGACAAAGCAATGAGCAGTTCTTC	CAWRQSNEQFF
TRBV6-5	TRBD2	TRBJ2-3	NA	TGTGCCAGCAGAAACGGGGGGACAGATACGCAGTATTTT	CASRNGGTDTQYF
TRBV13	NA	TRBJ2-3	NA	TGTGCCAGCAGCTTAACGGGCAGGGCCACAGATACGCAGTATTTT	CASSLTGRATDTQYF
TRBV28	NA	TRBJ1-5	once	TGTGCCAGCAGCTCCGGGGGGAGCCTCAATCAGCCCCAGCATTTT	CASSSGGSLNQPQHF
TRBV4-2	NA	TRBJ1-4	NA	TGTGCCAGCAGCCCGGACAGTCTTAATGAAAAACTGTTTTTT	CASSPDSLNEKLFF
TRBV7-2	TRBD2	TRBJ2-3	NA	TGTGCCAGCAGCTTAGTTGGCGGGGGGGCCGCAGATACGCAGTATTTT	CASSLVGGGAADTQYF
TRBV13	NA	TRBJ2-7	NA	TGTGCCAGCAGCTGGGCCCGAAGCGGCGAGCAGTACTTC	CASSWARSGEQYF
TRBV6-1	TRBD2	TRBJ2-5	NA	TGTGCCAGCAGTGTTTTAAAGCGGGGGGGCCAAGAGACCCAGTACTTC	CASSVLKRGGQETQYF
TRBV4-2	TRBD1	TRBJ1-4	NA	TGTGCCAGCAGCCTAGCTTCCGGACAGGGGGCAACTAATGAAAAACTGTTTTTT	CASSLASGQGATNEKLFF
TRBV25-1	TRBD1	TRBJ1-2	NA	TGTGCCAGCAGTAATACCCAACAGGGGGCGGATGGCTACACCTTC	CASSNTQQGADGYTF
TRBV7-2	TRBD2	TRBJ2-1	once	TGTGCCAGCACCGCAGCGGGAGCCAATGAGCAGTTCTTC	CASTAAGANEQFF
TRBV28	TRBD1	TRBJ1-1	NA	TGTGCCAGCAGTTTATTAGGTAGACAGGGGAACACTGAAGCTTTCTTT	CASSLLGRQGNTEAFF
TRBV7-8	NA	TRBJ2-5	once	TGTGCCAGCAGCTTCTCCTCCAGGTCACAAGAGACCCAGTACTTC	CASSFSSRSQETQYF
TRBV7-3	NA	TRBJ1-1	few	TGTGCCAGCAGCTGGAAGAGGGAGACTGAAGCTTTCTTT	CASSWKRETEAFF
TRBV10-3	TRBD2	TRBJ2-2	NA	TGTGCCATCAGAGCGGGAGGGAGGACCGGGGAGCTGTTTTTT	CAIRAGGRTGELFF
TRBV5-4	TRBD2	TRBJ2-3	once	TGTGCCAGCAGCTTCGGGACTAGCGGATCTAGCACAGATACGCAGTATTTT	CASSFGTSGSSTDTQYF
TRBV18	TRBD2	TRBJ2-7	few	TGTGCCAGCTCACCAAGCGGGGGTTCCTACGAGCAGTACTTC	CASSPSGGSYEQYF
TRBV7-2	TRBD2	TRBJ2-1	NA	TGTGCCAGCAGCTTAGGGACTAGCGGGAGGAAGTACAATGAGCAGTTCTTC	CASSLGTSGRKYNEQFF
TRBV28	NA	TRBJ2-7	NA	TGTGCCAGCGGTTCAGGGGACCTCTCCTACGAGCAGTACTTC	CASGSGDLSYEQYF
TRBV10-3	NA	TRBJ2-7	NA	TGTGCCATCAGGAAGGCAGGTCCCTACGAGCAGTACTTC	CAIRKAGPYEQYF
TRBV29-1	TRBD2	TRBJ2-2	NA	TGCAGCGTTGGCGGACTAGCGGGGGGGGGCACCGGGGAGCTGTTTTTT	CSVGGLAGGGTGELFF
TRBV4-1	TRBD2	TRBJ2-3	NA	TGCGCCAGCAGCCAACTAGCGGGAGGCCTCGCGAGCTATACGCAGTATTTT	CASSQLAGGLASYTQYF
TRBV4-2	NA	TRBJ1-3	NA	TGTGCCAGCAGCCAGGACCCTCAGGGGTCTGGAAACACCATATATTTT	CASSQDPQGSGNTIYF
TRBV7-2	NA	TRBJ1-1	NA	TGTGCCAGCAGCTTAGCGAGTAGAGACACTGAAGCTTTCTTT	CASSLASRDTEAFF
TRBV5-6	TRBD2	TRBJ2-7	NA	TGTGCCAGCAGCTTGGCCGGTAGCGGGAGCTTTTACGAGCAGTACTTC	CASSLAGSGSFYEQYF
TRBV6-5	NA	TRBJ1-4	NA	TGTGCCAGCAGTTACATCCAGGATGAAAAACTGTTTTTT	CASSYIQDEKLFF
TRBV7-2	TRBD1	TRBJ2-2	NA	TGTGCCAGCAGCTTAACCCCGGGACAGACGAACACCGGGGAGCTGTTTTTT	CASSLTPGQTNTGELFF
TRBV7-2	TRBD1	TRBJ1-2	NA	TGTGCCAGCAGCACCAGGGGGGCAGGAACCTCTCTTGGGCGTAGCAGCTACACCTTC	CASSTRGAGTSLGRSSYTF
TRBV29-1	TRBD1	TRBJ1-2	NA	TGCAGCGTCAGTCAAGGACAGGGCTATGGCTACACCTTC	CSVSQGQGYGYTF
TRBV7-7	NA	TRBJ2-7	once	TGTGCTAGCAGCGTCACTCCCCTCGCCTACGAGCAGTACTTC	CASSVTPLAYEQYF
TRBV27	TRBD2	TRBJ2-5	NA	TGTGCCAGCAGACTAGCGGGGGCGGGGGAGACCCAGTACTTC	CASRLAGAGETQYF
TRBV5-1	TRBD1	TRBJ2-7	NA	TGCGCCAGCAGCTTGTTGGGACAGGACTACGAGCAGTACTTC	CASSLLGQDYEQYF
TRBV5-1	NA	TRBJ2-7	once	TGCGCCAGCAGCTTAGAAGGGGATGCGGCCGAGCGGCAGTACTTC	CASSLEGDAAERQYF
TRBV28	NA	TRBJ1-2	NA	TGTGCCAGCAGTTTATGGGGCAGCTATGGCTACACCTTC	CASSLWGSYGYTF
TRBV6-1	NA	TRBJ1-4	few	TGTGCCAGCAAGCTTCTCGCCCGGGGGGGAGAAAAACTGTTTTTT	CASKLLARGGEKLFF
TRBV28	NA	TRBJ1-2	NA	TGTGCCAGCGGCAATCCTGGACAGTTCTATGGCTACACCTTC	CASGNPGQFYGYTF
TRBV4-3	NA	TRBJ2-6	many	TGCGCCAGCAGCCACTCTGCAAGTAGCTCTGGGGCCAACGTCCTGACTTTC	CASSHSASSSGANVLTF
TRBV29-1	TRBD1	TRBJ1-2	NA	TGCAGCGCTGGGCGCACGGGACAGGGGGCAGGGGGCTACACCTTC	CSAGRTGQGAGGYTF
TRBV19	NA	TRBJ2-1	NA	TGTGCCAGTAGCCCAGGGGCAGGGGACTACAATGAGCAGTTCTTC	CASSPGAGDYNEQFF
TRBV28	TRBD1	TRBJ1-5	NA	TGTGCCAGCAGTTTAAGTTCCGGGACAGGGTATCAGCCCCAGCATTTT	CASSLSSGTGYQPQHF
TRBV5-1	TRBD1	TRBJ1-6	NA	TGCGCCAGCAGCTCCGGAGGGGGCGAGAATTCACCCCTCCACTTT	CASSSGGGENSPLHF
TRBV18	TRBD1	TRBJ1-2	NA	TGTGCCAGCTCACCGGGACAGGGGGATGGCTACACCTTC	CASSPGQGDGYTF